This TCR beta chain comes out of a study of control samples from healthy donors and cancer patients. This clone was observed a single time. The CDR3 spans 15 residues. The V gene's germline CDR1 is LNHDA and CDR2 SQIVND (reference sequence). V gave up 3 bases and J gave up 3 bases, with 12 bases separating them. The data were produced by immunoSEQ multiplex PCR, yet TCRdb's version contains in-frame clones alone and is incomplete. The table includes about 77,000 clones, around 94% detected once. The chain uses TRBV19 and TRBJ2-1, with a possible D match to TRBD2 (5 bases). This receptor was obtained from a woman aged 55-70 years in good health. The sequencing input was blood. As DNA, the CDR3 is TGTGCCAGTAGTATGAGCCGGGAACTCTACAATGAGCAGTTCTTC. Amino acid sequence: CASSMSRELYNEQFF. Looking up the rest from reference TRBV19 and TRBJ2-1 gives the full variable domain: DGGITQSPKYLFRKEGQNVTLSCEQNLNHDAMYWYRQDPGQGLRLIYYSQIVNDFQKGDIAEGYSVSREKKESFPLTVTSAQKNPTAFYLCASSMSRELYNEQFFGPGTRLTVL.